This record covers a single T cell receptor (beta chain). Its specificity is unknown. The sample's time point: week 5, during vaccination. In every dose of vaccine, 300 ug of mutant IDH1 20-mer peptide was given alongside topical imiquimod. Trimming left V 5 bases short and J 11 bases short, with 12 bases between. The CDR3 has 11 residues. CDR1 is SNHLY and CDR2 is FYNNEI in the germline V gene. Generated by immunoSEQ multiplex PCR, the TCRdb table keeps only in-frame clones and is missing some. This sample has just under 80,000 clones, with more than 85% found just once. This entry comes from a study of a mutant IDH1 vaccine in newly diagnosed glioma. About the research overall: Patients were started on vaccination 4-6 weeks after radiotherapy alone, or with temozolomide cycles.

The starting material was PBMCs, obtained from a glioma patient whose treatment included an IDH1 peptide vaccine. The TCR sequence derives from a woman aged 45-65 years with glioma. The chain has TRBV2 and TRBJ2-5, with no clear D. DNA of the CDR3: TGTGCCAGCAGTCTCCTTAACAGACAGTACTTC. This gives the protein CASSLLNRQYF.